These 24 T cell receptor beta chains came from one sample sequenced in a study of blood T cells in healthy people across ages. The use of a sample-barcoded 5' primer and a J-beta primer mix characterized a second PCR of about 6 to 11 cycles. TCRdb re-called the 5' RACE reads with MiXCR, one entry per CDR3 protein. Altogether some 1,500,000 distinct CDR3 sequences are present, 35% to 45% being singletons, with the ten largest covering approximately 4.1%. Sequencing used blood. The receptors here all came from a woman under 30 in good health.

J is TRBJ2-1 and V is TRBV7-9; possibly TRBD1 or TRBD2 for D (5 bases each). Between the trimmed V and J ends, which lost 1 base and 8 bases, there was a span of 15 bases. The CDR3 consists of 15 residues. Germline loops: CDR1 SEHNR, CDR2 FQNEAQ (reference sequence). CDR3: CASSLGTGWDDEQFF. The DNA for the CDR3 is TGTGCCAGCAGCTTAGGGACGGGTTGGGACGATGAGCAGTTCTTC.

The table lists this clonotype with a few counts. The chain carries TRBV20-1 and TRBJ1-5; unclear D gene. Trimming stripped 0 bases from V and 7 bases from J, with 13 bases between. CDR1 is DFQATT and CDR2 is SNEGSKA in the germline V gene (reference sequence). This CDR3 region has 14 residues. Written as DNA, the CDR3 is TGCAGTGCTAGAGATCGTGGGCAACGGCAGCCCCAGCATTTT. Translated: CSARDRGQRQPQHF.

This chain links TRBV7-9 with TRBJ2-6, with 11 bases identical to TRBD2. The germline CDR1 and CDR2 sequences are SEHNR and FQNEAQ (reference sequence). This CDR3 has 18 residues. V lost 5 bases, J lost 1 base, and 7 bases stayed unmatched. The CDR3 sequence: CASSQNLAGGSGANVLTF. CDR3 bases: TGTGCCAGCAGCCAGAATCTAGCGGGAGGTTCTGGGGCCAACGTCCTGACTTTC. The entire variable domain, with the rest obtained from reference TRBV7-9 and TRBJ2-6, is as follows: DTGVSQNPRHKITKRGQNVTFRCDPISEHNRLYWYRQTLGQGPEFLTYFQNEAQLEKSRLLSDRFSAERPKGSFSTLEIQRTEQGDSAMYLCASSQNLAGGSGANVLTFGAGSRLTVL.

In this sample, this clonotype turned up many times. The chain couples TRBV27 to TRBJ2-6; 11 bases match TRBD1. J was trimmed by 3 bases and V by 2 bases; bases with no gene match: 3. This CDR3 is built from 17 residues. The germline gives CDR1 MNHEY, CDR2 SMNVEV (reference sequence). The chain's CDR3 is CASSLRTGGSGANVLTF. The CDR3 DNA sequence: TGTGCCAGCAGTTTAAGGACAGGGGGCAGTGGGGCCAACGTCCTGACTTTC.

This chain connects TRBV28 to TRBJ2-7; 10 nucleotides line up with TRBD2. The end of the DNA aligns better with TRBJ2-1, so the J call may be wrong. Germline lookup yields CDR1 MDHEN and CDR2 SYDVKM. There are 15 residues in the CDR3. The CDR3 here is CASSFTSGASYEQFF. CDR3 nucleotides: TGTGCCAGCAGTTTTACTAGCGGGGCTTCCTACGAGCAGTTCTTC.

The chain carries TRBV12-3 or TRBV12-4 and TRBJ1-5, with 7 bases aligning to TRBD1. Germline trimming cut 6 bases from V and 7 bases from J; bases unmatched to any gene: 9. This CDR3 is built from 14 residues. CDR3 residues: CASSQGTDGQPQHF. CDR3 in DNA: TGTGCCAGCAGCCAAGGGACAGACGGGCAGCCCCAGCATTTT.

The V and J genes are TRBV6-5 and TRBJ2-7; TRBD2 is a possible D gene (6 bases). Germline V CDR1 and CDR2: MNHEY, SVGAGI. The CDR3 has 15 residues. V lost 3 bases and J 3 bases, leaving 15 bases between the germline ends. The CDR3 region has the DNA TGTGCCAGCAGTTATCGGGGGAAACGAAACTACGAGCAGTACTTC. Its translation is CASSYRGKRNYEQYF.

The chain joins TRBV10-2 to TRBJ1-2; possible D gene TRBD1, 5 bases. Germline lookup yields CDR1 WSHSY and CDR2 SAAADI. Deletions cut 8 bases from V and 0 bases from J, with 16 bases between. The CDR3 is made up of 15 amino acids. CDR3 nucleotides: TGCGCCAGCCGCAATCCCGGCAGGGCTAACTATGGCTACACCTTC. Translation gives CASRNPGRANYGYTF.

The V and J genes are TRBV12-3 or TRBV12-4 and TRBJ2-5; the D call may be TRBD1 or TRBD2 (5 bases each). CDR3 length equals 15 residues. Trimming left V 5 bases short and J 11 bases short, with 24 bases between. CDR3 protein: CASSGPGRWVNEQYF. CDR3 in DNA: TGTGCCAGCAGTGGACCGGGACGATGGGTGAATGAGCAGTACTTC.

This clonotype was picked up many times. This sequence joins TRBV29-1 and TRBJ2-5; 12 bases match TRBD2. The CDR3 runs to 12 residues. Trimming removed 6 bases from V and 11 bases from J; junction bases left unmatched: 7. CDR1 is SQVTM, CDR2 ANQGSEA, per germline. This CDR3 is CSVGLAGFEQYF. The CDR3 nucleotides are TGCAGCGTCGGACTAGCGGGGTTTGAGCAGTACTTC.

The rearrangement joins TRBV29-1 to TRBJ2-7, with D perhaps matching TRBD1 or TRBD2 (5 bases each). The V end was cut by 7 bases, the J end by 4 bases, with 17 bases between. From germline, CDR1 is SQVTM and CDR2 ANQGSEA. The CDR3 consists of 13 residues. This CDR3 reads CSGRSGTDYEQYF. In DNA, the CDR3 is TGCAGCGGCCGATCCGGGACGGATTACGAGCAGTACTTC.

The chain couples TRBV12-3 or TRBV12-4 to TRBJ2-5; D perhaps matches TRBD2 (6 bases). The CDR3 contains 16 residues. Trimming removed 0 bases at V and 11 bases at J, with 22 bases between. The CDR3 loop is CASSLALLAIGNEQYF. CDR3 DNA sequence: TGTGCCAGCAGTTTAGCGCTGCTAGCGATAGGGAATGAGCAGTACTTC.

The rearrangement links TRBV7-9 to TRBJ2-2, with 8 bases matching TRBD1. Trimming at V came to 5 bases and at J to 3 bases, leaving 2 bases not matched to a gene. Germline V gene sequence: CDR1 SEHNR, CDR2 FQNEAQ (reference sequence). CDR3 size: 14 residues. The CDR3 reads CASSNRGYTGELFF. The CDR3 region has the DNA TGTGCCAGCAGCAACAGGGGGTACACCGGGGAGCTGTTTTTT.

This chain connects TRBV20-1 to TRBJ2-1; perhaps TRBD2 as D (5 bases). This CDR3 is built from 13 residues. Trimming removed 2 bases at V and 8 bases at J, with 13 bases between. Germline CDR1 and CDR2: DFQATT and SNEGSKA (reference sequence). The CDR3 DNA sequence: TGCAGTGCTAGACGGACTCCCTTCTATGAGCAGTTCTTC. It specifies CSARRTPFYEQFF.

The chain couples TRBV10-3 to TRBJ2-2, with a tentative D call TRBD1 (6 bases). CDR1 is ENHRY, CDR2 SYGVKD, per germline. The CDR3 is 19 amino acids. The V gene lost 2 bases and the J gene lost 6 bases, with 25 bases spanning the gap. The CDR3 DNA reads as TGTGCCATCAGTGAGCGGTTTCCGGCCAGGGGCTGGGAACCCGGGGAGCTGTTTTTT. Translation: CAISERFPARGWEPGELFF.

This clonotype was seen at least ten times. This chain uses TRBV20-1 with TRBJ2-3; 12 nucleotides agree with TRBD2. This CDR3 has 14 residues. Germline V CDR1 and CDR2: DFQATT, SNEGSKA (reference sequence). After removal of 7 bases from V and 6 bases from J, the junction contained 8 bases not matched to a gene. CDR3 loop: CSVPTSGSSDTQYF. The CDR3 DNA sequence: TGCAGTGTTCCGACTAGCGGGAGTTCGGATACGCAGTATTTT.

The chain recombines TRBV29-1 with TRBJ1-2; D is unclear. CDR1 and CDR2 from the germline V gene are SQVTM and ANQGSEA. The V and J ends lost 2 bases and 7 bases respectively, with 14 bases between them. The CDR3 runs 13 residues. CDR3 in amino acids: CSVELPSNGGYTF. CDR3 nucleotide sequence: TGCAGCGTTGAATTGCCCAGTAACGGTGGCTACACCTTC.

V usage is TRBV3-1 and J usage is TRBJ2-2; 7 bases map to TRBD2. CDR1 is LGHDT, CDR2 YNNKEL, per germline (reference sequence). The CDR3 sequence is 16 residues long. The ends lost 3 bases at V and 0 bases at J; junction bases unmatched: 4. CDR3 sequence (DNA): TGTGCCAGCAGCCATTCCGGGACTACGAACACCGGGGAGCTGTTTTTT. It encodes CASSHSGTTNTGELFF.

Ten or more counts support this clonotype. The V call is TRBV20-1, the J call TRBJ2-1; the D is unclear. CDR1 is DFQATT and CDR2 is SNEGSKA in the germline V gene (reference sequence). Trimming stripped 0 bases from V and 7 bases from J, with 13 bases between. The CDR3 spans 14 residues. The CDR3 DNA reads TGCAGTGCTAGAGATCAGTGGGTCTCGAATGAGCAGTTCTTC. Amino acids: CSARDQWVSNEQFF.

The V gene is TRBV5-1, the J gene TRBJ2-1, with 7 bases identical to TRBD2. Trimming cost V 0 bases and J 9 bases; bases outside gene matches: 9. The CDR3 has 15 residues. Germline values: CDR1 SGHRS, CDR2 YFSETQ. The chain's CDR3 is CASSLDTRTGGEQFF. The CDR3 bases are TGCGCCAGCAGCTTGGACACCAGGACGGGGGGTGAGCAGTTCTTC.

The rearrangement uses TRBV20-1 and TRBJ2-2; 12 bases are a match to TRBD2. The germline gives CDR1 DFQATT, CDR2 SNEGSKA (reference sequence). The CDR3 is 17 amino acids. V lost 2 bases, J lost 4 bases, and 8 bases stayed unmatched. The CDR3 here is CSARRLAGGPGTGELFF. CDR3 nucleotides: TGCAGTGCTAGACGCCTAGCGGGGGGGCCGGGCACCGGGGAGCTGTTTTTT.

As DNA, the CDR3 is TGCAGTGCGCTTACCTCCGGACGAGGCCAAGAGACCCAGTACTTC. It specifies CSALTSGRGQETQYF. The rearrangement uses TRBV20-1 and TRBJ2-5; D is ambiguous. The CDR3 runs 15 residues. The germline V gene encodes CDR1 DFQATT and CDR2 SNEGSKA (reference sequence). Deletions cut 6 bases from V and 1 base from J, with 18 bases between.

The table lists this clonotype with a few counts. The chain carries TRBV27 and TRBJ2-1; no clear D. V lost 5 bases, J lost 0 bases, and 17 bases lay in between. CDR1 MNHEY and CDR2 SMNVEV come from the germline V gene (reference sequence). The CDR3 covers 17 residues. CDR3 DNA: TGTGCCAGCAGTGATACCCTCAGCCGTCTCTCCTACAATGAGCAGTTCTTC. Protein product: CASSDTLSRLSYNEQFF.

For this clonotype: One base away lies a much larger clone, so this may be a sequencing read error. The V and J genes are TRBV27 and TRBJ2-7; perhaps TRBD1 as D (6 bases). Trimming removed 7 bases at V and 0 bases at J, with 13 bases between. The CDR3 is 14 amino acids. Germline V gene data show CDR1 as MNHEY and CDR2 as SMNVEV (reference sequence). The CDR3 DNA reads as TGTGCCAGCACGAGGGGGATCCTCTCCTACGAGCAGTACTTC. Protein product: CASTRGILSYEQYF.